A selection of T cell receptor beta chains follows, all from one sample in a study of beta chain features in type 1 diabetes. Sequencing used immunoSEQ multiplex PCR; TCRdb keeps in-frame clones, though not all of them. The table shows some 230,000 clones, with 9% to 10% occurring only once. The sample comprised naive CD4+ T cells from blood. Every receptor here comes from a woman aged 18-29 years in good health. Both conserved end residues are trimmed from each CDR3. Each record gives: V gene, J gene, D gene, CDR3 protein. The D gene is left open where the match is weak.

v_gene: TRBV5-1
j_gene: TRBJ2-2
d_gene: TRBD1
CDR3aa: ASSLSGQGNTGELF

v_gene: TRBV6-4
j_gene: TRBJ2-7
d_gene: .
CDR3aa: ATSIESSNYEQY

v_gene: TRBV19
j_gene: TRBJ2-1
d_gene: TRBD2
CDR3aa: ASGGLAGNEQF

v_gene: TRBV25-1
j_gene: TRBJ2-1
d_gene: .
CDR3aa: ASSESKTGFYNEQF

v_gene: TRBV5-6
j_gene: TRBJ2-3
d_gene: .
CDR3aa: ASSLVGAGTDTQY

v_gene: TRBV5-1
j_gene: TRBJ2-7
d_gene: .
CDR3aa: ASSLGRASSYEQY

v_gene: TRBV5-1
j_gene: TRBJ1-1
d_gene: .
CDR3aa: ASSFGQGNTEAF

v_gene: TRBV30
j_gene: TRBJ1-4
d_gene: .
CDR3aa: ACLPRTELNEKLF

v_gene: TRBV18
j_gene: TRBJ2-5
d_gene: .
CDR3aa: ASSPYQETQY

v_gene: TRBV28
j_gene: TRBJ1-5
d_gene: .
CDR3aa: ASSLLPGLEPQH

v_gene: TRBV27
j_gene: TRBJ2-7
d_gene: .
CDR3aa: ASSFYPTSYEQY

v_gene: TRBV29-1
j_gene: TRBJ1-1
d_gene: .
CDR3aa: SVVPRLMNTEAF